The rows below give T cell receptor beta chains drawn from one sample of a study of control samples from healthy donors and cancer patients. The protocol was immunoSEQ multiplex PCR, while the TCRdb copy is restricted to in-frame clones and leaves out a portion. The table includes 390,000 or so clones, 75% to 95% detected once. Sequenced material: PBMCs. These receptors were collected from a man between 40 and 49 years old with head and neck cancer. The conserved cysteine and the conserved F or W are not part of the CDR3 here.

v_gene	j_gene	CDR3aa
TRBV30	TRBJ2-1	AQQRTYNEQF
TRBV6-5	TRBJ1-1	ASSRTGALNTEAF
TRBV11-2	TRBJ1-6	ASSLGNSPLH
TRBV6-5	TRBJ1-5	ASSKNPGGNQPQH
TRBV28	TRBJ1-5	ASSFWQVGQPQH
TRBV9	TRBJ2-3	ASSLHSSRASTDTQY
TRBV4-3	TRBJ1-5	ASSQVWQSNQPQH
TRBV7-9	TRBJ1-2	ASSLSQVGSYGYT
TRBV6-5	TRBJ1-2	AVRQGGNYGYT
TRBV6-5	TRBJ2-7	ASSSTAVSYEQY
TRBV6-2/TRBV6-3	TRBJ2-1	ASSRTSGRYNEQF
TRBV29-1	TRBJ2-7	SVATSGAYEQY
TRBV27	TRBJ1-2	ASSFQGDWYGYT
TRBV29-1	TRBJ2-7	SVASGTSVAYEQY
TRBV7-8	TRBJ1-2	ASSLGPEANYGYT
TRBV5-1	TRBJ2-7	ASSPGWFAESYEQY
TRBV12-3/TRBV12-4	TRBJ2-1	ASSLGGGNEQF
TRBV6-6	TRBJ1-5	ASRRDEYSNQPQH
TRBV4-1	TRBJ1-6	ASSQAQSSYNSPLH
TRBV19	TRBJ1-4	ASSMDRDTEKLF
TRBV11-2	TRBJ2-5	ASSLERGVETQY
TRBV2	TRBJ2-2	ASSERGGSLNTGELF
TRBV29-1	TRBJ2-1	SVGNAAQNPGEQF
TRBV15	TRBJ1-2	ATSRVSLLGYT
TRBV7-9	TRBJ1-2	ASSPELGTGTEGYT
TRBV29-1	TRBJ2-7	SVHTGTSGRYEQY
TRBV5-1	TRBJ2-1	ASSLGGRDYNEQF
TRBV10-3	TRBJ1-1	AISEPYRAGNTEAF
TRBV27	TRBJ1-2	ASSVTGRNYGYT
TRBV13	TRBJ2-3	ASSSAGVEKTSTDTQY
TRBV3-1/TRBV3-2	TRBJ1-1	ASSQGQEAF
TRBV7-9	TRBJ2-3	ASSLWTGEADTQY
TRBV24-1	TRBJ2-6	ATSDSTKTLGVLT
TRBV9	TRBJ1-1	ASSFSPGQGTTEAF
TRBV3-1/TRBV3-2	TRBJ2-3	ASSQGFTDTQY
TRBV2	TRBJ2-4	ASSDGKAKNIQY
TRBV7-3	TRBJ2-1	ASSLTWGHNEQF
TRBV27	TRBJ2-3	ASSPDRVTTDTQY
TRBV28	TRBJ1-2	ASSLPGGNYGYT
TRBV19	TRBJ1-1	ASSIVGRSTEAF
TRBV20-1	TRBJ1-2	SAKPIGYT
TRBV27	TRBJ2-7	ASSSPIAATYEQY
TRBV5-1	TRBJ1-1	ASSSGRVNTEAF
TRBV6-5	TRBJ2-7	ASSATSGRVEQY
TRBV5-1	TRBJ2-7	ASSGGTGTDSEEQY
TRBV6-5	TRBJ2-7	ASSSFRTGGIYEQY
TRBV9	TRBJ2-2	ASSVPRQGGTGELF
TRBV9	TRBJ2-5	ASSRADRETQY
TRBV9	TRBJ1-2	ASSVGVGSNYGYT
TRBV11-2	TRBJ1-3	ASSLAGSDGNTIY
TRBV11-2	TRBJ2-1	ASSLSGRANEQF
TRBV6-2/TRBV6-3	TRBJ1-5	ASSYSSGEIQPQH